The clone carrying this TCR beta chain was seen only a few times. The antigen remains unidentified. The CDR3 consists of 16 residues. The ends were cut back, 0 bases at V and 0 bases at J, with 11 bases in the middle. CDR1 and CDR2 (germline): SGHTA, FQGNSA. This sample is drawn from a study of T cells after yellow fever vaccination. A process of 5'RACE template switching, which added a universal primer site and UMIs, was used to make TCR cDNA. Via MiXCR, TCRdb re-called the 5' RACE reads, giving one row per CDR3 protein. Among under 300,000 distinct CDR3 sequences listed, 6.9% were seen once. Findings of the study overall: Once the booster was given, most primary-vaccination clones reappeared, at about 96% for CD4 and 88% for CD8. A small share of clonotypes appeared in both CD4 and CD8 compartments. Abundant clonotypes from the bulk population could have been carried over as contaminants into FACS-sorted repertoires.

J is TRBJ1-1 and V is TRBV7-2; perhaps TRBD1 as D (5 bases). This material consisted of CD4+ T cells sorted from PBMCs, taken 15 days after the yellow fever booster vaccination. This TCR was recovered from a man aged 30-40 years who received the YFV17D yellow fever vaccine. For the CDR3, the DNA is TGTGCCAGCAGCTTAGCTACGTGGGGGGTGAACACTGAAGCTTTCTTT. Protein sequence: CASSLATWGVNTEAFF.